Listed below are T cell receptor beta chains from one sample, sequenced in a study of T cell repertoires in cytomegalovirus infection. For these TCRs, the target antigens are not known. TCRdb independently ran MiXCR on the reads; one entry per CDR3 protein. The table shows fewer than 1,000,000 distinct CDR3 sequences, with around 32% occurring only once. Sequencing was performed on cultured CD8+ T cells from PBMCs, taken from culture after CMV antigen stimulation. These receptors all come from a human donor in good health (CMV status not recorded). Some clones in this sample may be carry-over from other donors' samples. CDR3s include the opening cysteine and the closing phenylalanine or tryptophan. Each record gives: V gene, J gene, clone size, D gene, CDR3 DNA, CDR3 protein. A D gene is named only where the DNA matches it firmly. The size of a clone is reported for some rows only, either as once, few or many, or as a class for expanded clones.

>TRBV19|TRBJ1-6|.|.
TGTGCCACCCGGGGGGGTGACTATAATTCACCCCTCCACTTT
CATRGGDYNSPLHF
>TRBV12-3/TRBV12-4|TRBJ1-4|.|.
TGTGCCAGCAGTTTAATAGGAGTCACCATGGAGGAAAAACTGTTTTTT
CASSLIGVTMEEKLFF
>TRBV6-6|TRBJ2-1|.|TRBD2
TGTGCCAGCAGGTTCTTGACTAGCGGGGGTGTTAGCTCCTACAATGAGCAGTTCTTC
CASRFLTSGGVSSYNEQFF
>TRBV29-1|TRBJ2-1|once|TRBD2
TGCAGCGTTGAAGATAGACTAGCCCTATACAATGAGCAGTTCTTC
CSVEDRLALYNEQFF
>TRBV28|TRBJ1-2|few|.
TGTGCCAGCATTCTCAGGGGCTATGGCTACACCTTC
CASILRGYGYTF
>TRBV19|TRBJ1-5|few|.
TGTGCCAGTAGTTTCTCACAGAATGATCATCAGCCCCAGCATTTT
CASSFSQNDHQPQHF
>TRBV15|TRBJ1-6|few|.
TGTGCCACCAGCAGGGAGGATTCACCCCTCCACTTT
CATSREDSPLHF
>TRBV4-3|TRBJ1-6|few|.
TGCGCCAGCAGCCAAGATAGGACAACTGATAATTCACCCCTCCACTTT
CASSQDRTTDNSPLHF
>TRBV7-9|TRBJ1-1|many|.
TGTGCCAGCAGTTTCGGGGGGAACACTGAAGCTTTCTTT
CASSFGGNTEAFF
>TRBV27|TRBJ1-6|.|.
TGTGCCAGCAGTTTAAAGGCCCGAAGCTACTCACCCCTCCACTTT
CASSLKARSYSPLHF
>TRBV25-1|TRBJ2-1|.|TRBD2
TGTGCCAGCAGTGAATGGTTCGATGGGACTAGCGGGGCGCCTCCGGGTGAGCAGTTCTTC
CASSEWFDGTSGAPPGEQFF
>TRBV27|TRBJ2-5|.|.
TGTGCCAGCAGGTTTAGGGGTCGGGAGACCCAGTACTTC
CASRFRGRETQYF
>TRBV7-2|TRBJ2-2|.|.
TGTGCCAGCAGCGTTCCCAGGGGGGAAGGACACATCGGGGAGCTGTTTTTT
CASSVPRGEGHIGELFF
>TRBV7-6|TRBJ2-7|many|.
TGTGCCAGCAGCTTAGCGGGAGGATACGAGCAGTACTTC
CASSLAGGYEQYF
>TRBV3-1|TRBJ2-2|.|TRBD2
TGTGCCAGCAGCCAAGAAAAAGCGGGGGGTTGGGCCGGGGAGCTGTTTTTT
CASSQEKAGGWAGELFF
>TRBV7-3|TRBJ1-5|.|.
TGTGCCAGCAGCTACTCCCCAGGGAGCAATCAGCCCCAGCATTTT
CASSYSPGSNQPQHF
>TRBV4-1|TRBJ1-5|few|.
TGCGCCAGCAGCCCGTTAGGTTTTAGCAATCAGCCCCAGCATTTT
CASSPLGFSNQPQHF
>TRBV7-8|TRBJ2-3|.|.
TGTGCCACCCTGACGGACCGCACAGATACGCAGTATTTT
CATLTDRTDTQYF
>TRBV4-1|TRBJ1-2|.|TRBD1
TGCGCCAGCAGCTCCGGGACAGGGCGTAACTATGGCTACACCTTC
CASSSGTGRNYGYTF
>TRBV5-1|TRBJ2-7|.|.
TGCGCCAGCAGCCCCATAGGCTCCCCCGGCGAGCAGTACTTC
CASSPIGSPGEQYF
>TRBV29-1|TRBJ2-1|few|TRBD1
TGCAGCGTTGAAGGGAAACAGGGGGGATCCTACAATGAGCAGTTCTTC
CSVEGKQGGSYNEQFF
>TRBV9|TRBJ1-1|.|.
TGTGCCAGCAGCGTAGGCCCGGGCGGAGCTGAAGCTTTCTTT
CASSVGPGGAEAFF
>TRBV12-3/TRBV12-4|TRBJ1-2|few|.
TGTGCCAGCAGTTCCTGGGACGGCCTCCGATATGGCTACACCTTC
CASSSWDGLRYGYTF
>TRBV12-3/TRBV12-4|TRBJ1-2|few|.
TGTGCCAGCAGAACCAGGAGGCAGCCCTATGGCTACACCTTC
CASRTRRQPYGYTF
>TRBV19|TRBJ1-1|.|.
TGTGCCAGTAGTATTAGGTGGTCAGAGAACACTGAAGCTTTCTTT
CASSIRWSENTEAFF
>TRBV6-1|TRBJ1-5|few|TRBD1
TGTGCCAGCAAGGGACAGCTAGGCAATCAGCCCCAGCATTTT
CASKGQLGNQPQHF
>TRBV19|TRBJ2-2|few|.
TGTGCCATTAGTATAGGGCCTCCTTCTTACACCGGGGAGCTGTTTTTT
CAISIGPPSYTGELFF
>TRBV7-8|TRBJ2-1|many|TRBD1
TGTGCCAGCAGCTTAGGCAGACAGGGCGGCAATGAGCAGTTCTTC
CASSLGRQGGNEQFF
>TRBV12-5|TRBJ2-2|few|TRBD2
TGTGCTAGTGGTTTGTCGGGACTAGCGGGGGGGGGCACCGGGGAGCTGTTTTTT
CASGLSGLAGGGTGELFF
>TRBV10-3|TRBJ1-1|.|.
TGTGTCATTAGAAGGGACACTGAAGCTTTCTTT
CVIRRDTEAFF
>TRBV6-6|TRBJ1-1|few|TRBD1
TGTGCCAGCTCCTTCGGGACAGGATCACGGAACACTGAAGCTTTCTTT
CASSFGTGSRNTEAFF
>TRBV6-2/TRBV6-3|TRBJ1-5|.|.
TGTGCCAGCATTTCGGACAGCCTAAGCAATCAGCCCCAGCATTTT
CASISDSLSNQPQHF
>TRBV12-3/TRBV12-4|TRBJ2-3|many|.
TGTGCCAGCAGTTTACATGAGATAACTAGCACAGATACGCAGTATTTT
CASSLHEITSTDTQYF
>TRBV7-2|TRBJ1-2|many|.
TGTGCCAGCAGCCCCCGACGGGGAGGTACTAACTATGGCTACACCTTC
CASSPRRGGTNYGYTF
>TRBV7-2|TRBJ2-1|many|TRBD1
TGTGCCAGCAGCTCGGACAGGGGATTCTACAATGAGCAGTTCTTC
CASSSDRGFYNEQFF
>TRBV7-2|TRBJ1-5|many|.
TGTGCCAGCAGCTATTATAGCAATCAGCCCCAGCATTTT
CASSYYSNQPQHF
>TRBV6-2/TRBV6-3|TRBJ2-2|.|TRBD1
TGTGCCATCAGCCTGGCGGGACAGGGGACCGGGGAGCTGTTTTTT
CAISLAGQGTGELFF
>TRBV4-1|TRBJ2-3|few|.
TGCGCCAGCAGCCAAGAACACAGGGACACAGATACGCAGTATTTT
CASSQEHRDTDTQYF
>TRBV4-1|TRBJ2-1|few|TRBD2
TGCGCCAGCAGCCAAGCCGTTAGCGGGGGGACCTACAATGAGCAGTTCTTC
CASSQAVSGGTYNEQFF
>TRBV6-1|TRBJ1-2|few|.
TGTGCCAGCGTTGAATTTCTCCGGACAGTCAACTATGGCTACACCTTC
CASVEFLRTVNYGYTF
>TRBV6-1|TRBJ2-1|.|TRBD2
TGTGCCAGCAGTGAAATCGAGCGGGGGGGCAGAGATGAGCGGTTCTTC
CASSEIERGGRDERFF
>TRBV19|TRBJ1-6|.|.
TGTGCCAGTAGTATTGTCGGACCTTATTCACCCCTCCACTTT
CASSIVGPYSPLHF
>TRBV7-6|TRBJ2-6|.|.
TGTGCCAGCAGCCCCTATTGGTCTCTCTCTGGGGCCAACGTCCTGACTTTC
CASSPYWSLSGANVLTF
>TRBV27|TRBJ2-1|.|TRBD2
TGTGCCAGCAGTTTAATAGCGGGGGGGGCAAATGAGCAGTTCTTC
CASSLIAGGANEQFF
>TRBV7-6|TRBJ2-3|many|.
TGTGCCAGCAGCTTACGTTCCCACATCGGGAGCACAGATACGCAGTATTTT
CASSLRSHIGSTDTQYF
>TRBV7-7|TRBJ2-5|many|TRBD2
TGTGCTAGCAGTGAGCGGGGAAAACAAGAGACCCAGTACTTC
CASSERGKQETQYF
>TRBV12-3/TRBV12-4|TRBJ2-5|.|TRBD2
TGTGCCAGCAGCCCGTGGACTAGCGTTCAAGAGACCCAGTACTTC
CASSPWTSVQETQYF
>TRBV27|TRBJ2-2|few|.
TGTGCCAGCAGCCAAGTTAGGGTTTTGACCGGGGAGCTGTTTTTT
CASSQVRVLTGELFF
>TRBV20-1|TRBJ2-1|.|TRBD1
TGCAGTGCTCGACCGGGACAGGGTTATGAGCAGTTCTTC
CSARPGQGYEQFF
>TRBV14|TRBJ2-3|.|.
TGTGCCAGCAGCCGAGGCATAGCCCACACAGATACGCAGTATTTT
CASSRGIAHTDTQYF
>TRBV3-1|TRBJ2-3|.|.
TGTGCCAGCAGCCCGGGACACCAAAGCACAGATACGCAGTATTTT
CASSPGHQSTDTQYF
>TRBV24-1|TRBJ2-5|.|.
TGTGCCACCAGTGGGGAAGACGAGACCCAGTACTTC
CATSGEDETQYF